The text below deals with one TCR beta chain. What it recognizes is unknown. This sample is part of a study of Ad26.COV2.S vaccination and SARS-CoV-2 variants. The study, taken as a whole, reports: After vaccination, substantial breadth of spike-specific CD8+ and CD4+ responses was reported.

TCRdb's table, derived via immunoSEQ multiplex PCR, lists solely in-frame clones and lacks some. The sample consists of 350,000 to 450,000 clones, roughly 84% of them appearing once. Treatment given: approximately 18 received Ad26.COV2.S at low or high dose, single or two shots; roughly five received placebo; per-sample allocation not given. Material that was analyzed had been drawn on day 63 after the first vaccine or placebo injection. The germline gives CDR1 LGHDT, CDR2 YNNKEL (reference sequence). This CDR3 region has 14 residues. The ends lost 6 bases at V and 7 bases at J; junction bases unmatched: 3.

The specimen was peripheral blood, collected in a trial of Ad26.COV2.S vaccine versus placebo. The source of this sequence is a person between 18 and 59 years old who received the Ad26.COV2.S COVID-19 vaccine or a placebo. The rearrangement uses TRBV3-1 (or the pseudogene TRBV3-2) and TRBJ1-6; 10 bases line up with TRBD1. Written as DNA, the CDR3 is TGTGCCAGCAGACGGGGACAGGGGAATTCACCCCTCCACTTT. This translates into CASRRGQGNSPLHF.